This T cell receptor beta chain stems from a study of T cell responses to AZD1222 COVID-19 vaccine. Study results and caveats: Clonal diversity may have been underestimated, and the donors were mostly white British, with more females than males. Regions 160-218 and 743-854 held dominance among vaccine-associated CD4 TCRs, which spanned spike.

This clone has a single count. The antigen is unknown. Clones were sequenced by immunoSEQ multiplex PCR, and TCRdb holds only the in-frame ones, with some missing. The sample shows around 120,000 clones, roughly 87% of them seen only once. The sequencing used peripheral blood, collected on day 0 of AZD1222 vaccination. This TCR was recovered from an adult in good health.

In DNA, the CDR3 is TGTGCCAGCTCTCCAGGGACAGGGGGCCTTACTTCATACACCTTC. Encoded protein: CASSPGTGGLTSYTF. The chain joins TRBV18 to TRBJ1-2, with 12 positions matching TRBD1. Germline CDR1 is KGHSH and CDR2 is LQKENI. The CDR3 spans 15 residues. The V and J ends lost 6 bases and 11 bases, in that order; junction bases with no gene match: 13.